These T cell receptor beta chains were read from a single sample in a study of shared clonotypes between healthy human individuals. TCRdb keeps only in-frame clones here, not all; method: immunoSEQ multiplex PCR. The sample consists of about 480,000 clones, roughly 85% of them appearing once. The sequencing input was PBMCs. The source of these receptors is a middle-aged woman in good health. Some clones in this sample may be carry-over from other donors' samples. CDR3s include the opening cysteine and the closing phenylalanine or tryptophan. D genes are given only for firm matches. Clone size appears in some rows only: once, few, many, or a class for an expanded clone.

cdr3_aa: CSVVGQGNQPQHF
cdr3_nt: TGCAGCGTAGTGGGACAGGGCAATCAGCCCCAGCATTTT
d_call: TRBD1
cdr3_length: 13
v_call: TRBV29-1
j_call: TRBJ1-5
clone_size: -

cdr3_aa: CASSVGWGDQPQHF
cdr3_nt: TGTGCCAGCAGCGTAGGATGGGGGGATCAGCCCCAGCATTTT
d_call: -
cdr3_length: 14
v_call: TRBV9
j_call: TRBJ1-5
clone_size: -

cdr3_aa: CASSPTGGVTEAFF
cdr3_nt: TGTGCCAGCAGCCCCACAGGGGGCGTCACTGAAGCTTTCTTT
d_call: TRBD1
cdr3_length: 14
v_call: TRBV28
j_call: TRBJ1-1
clone_size: -

cdr3_aa: CAWSVLGELFF
cdr3_nt: TGTGCCTGGAGTGTACTGGGGGAGCTGTTTTTT
d_call: -
cdr3_length: 11
v_call: TRBV30
j_call: TRBJ2-2
clone_size: -

cdr3_aa: CATGGGQETQYF
cdr3_nt: TGTGCCACCGGCGGCGGCCAAGAGACCCAGTACTTC
d_call: -
cdr3_length: 12
v_call: TRBV15
j_call: TRBJ2-5
clone_size: -

cdr3_aa: CASSFSSVSYEQYF
cdr3_nt: TGTGCCAGCAGCTTTTCTAGCGTGTCCTACGAGCAGTACTTC
d_call: -
cdr3_length: 14
v_call: TRBV7-9
j_call: TRBJ2-7
clone_size: few

cdr3_aa: CSVSASGLPDTQYF
cdr3_nt: TGCAGCGTTTCGGCTAGCGGGTTACCGGATACGCAGTATTTT
d_call: TRBD2
cdr3_length: 14
v_call: TRBV29-1
j_call: TRBJ2-3
clone_size: -

cdr3_aa: CASSLSGYNNEKLFF
cdr3_nt: TGTGCCAGCAGCTTGAGTGGGTATAATAATGAAAAACTGTTTTTT
d_call: -
cdr3_length: 15
v_call: TRBV5-5
j_call: TRBJ1-4
clone_size: few

cdr3_aa: CASTWEATGELFF
cdr3_nt: TGTGCCAGCACCTGGGAAGCCACCGGGGAGCTGTTTTTT
d_call: -
cdr3_length: 13
v_call: TRBV28
j_call: TRBJ2-2
clone_size: -

cdr3_aa: CAWSTGGNQPQHF
cdr3_nt: TGTGCCTGGAGCACAGGGGGCAATCAGCCCCAGCATTTT
d_call: TRBD1
cdr3_length: 13
v_call: TRBV30
j_call: TRBJ1-5
clone_size: -

cdr3_aa: CASSQNLADFTGELFF
cdr3_nt: TGTGCCAGCAGCCAAAACTTAGCGGATTTCACCGGGGAGCTGTTTTTT
d_call: -
cdr3_length: 16
v_call: TRBV4-2
j_call: TRBJ2-2
clone_size: -

cdr3_aa: CASSYRGTDTQYF
cdr3_nt: TGTGCCAGCAGCTACAGGGGGACAGATACGCAGTATTTT
d_call: TRBD1
cdr3_length: 13
v_call: TRBV7-9
j_call: TRBJ2-3
clone_size: -

cdr3_aa: CASSQDAQGIQPQHF
cdr3_nt: TGCGCCAGCAGCCAAGACGCACAGGGGATTCAGCCCCAGCATTTT
d_call: TRBD1
cdr3_length: 15
v_call: TRBV4-3
j_call: TRBJ1-5
clone_size: few

cdr3_aa: CASSQGNGQYF
cdr3_nt: TGCGCCAGCAGCCAAGGGAATGGGCAGTACTTC
d_call: -
cdr3_length: 11
v_call: TRBV4-1
j_call: TRBJ2-7
clone_size: -

cdr3_aa: CASSFGQERGWEQYF
cdr3_nt: TGCGCCAGCAGCTTCGGACAGGAACGAGGATGGGAGCAGTACTTC
d_call: TRBD1
cdr3_length: 15
v_call: TRBV5-1
j_call: TRBJ2-7
clone_size: -

cdr3_aa: CASSLGTGLGEQYF
cdr3_nt: TGTGCCAGCAGTCTCGGGACAGGGCTGGGAGAGCAGTACTTC
d_call: TRBD1
cdr3_length: 14
v_call: TRBV27
j_call: TRBJ2-7
clone_size: -

cdr3_aa: CASSRTGEGGNTIYF
cdr3_nt: TGTGCCAGCAGTCGAACAGGGGAAGGTGGAAACACCATATATTTT
d_call: TRBD1
cdr3_length: 15
v_call: TRBV6-5
j_call: TRBJ1-3
clone_size: few

cdr3_aa: CASSIQPGGPYEQYF
cdr3_nt: TGTGCCAGTAGTATTCAACCGGGAGGCCCCTACGAGCAGTACTTC
d_call: TRBD2
cdr3_length: 15
v_call: TRBV19
j_call: TRBJ2-7
clone_size: -

cdr3_aa: CASSTSSGNNEQFF
cdr3_nt: TGTGCCAGCAGTACGTCTAGCGGGAACAATGAGCAGTTCTTC
d_call: TRBD2
cdr3_length: 14
v_call: TRBV6-5
j_call: TRBJ2-1
clone_size: -

cdr3_aa: CASSRGQGPTYEQYF
cdr3_nt: TGTGCCAGCAGTAGAGGACAGGGACCTACCTACGAGCAGTACTTC
d_call: TRBD1
cdr3_length: 15
v_call: TRBV27
j_call: TRBJ2-7
clone_size: -

cdr3_aa: CASSETWNTEAFF
cdr3_nt: TGTGCCAGCAGTGAAACCTGGAACACTGAAGCTTTCTTT
d_call: -
cdr3_length: 13
v_call: TRBV6-4
j_call: TRBJ1-1
clone_size: -

cdr3_aa: CASSPGQSTKEQYF
cdr3_nt: TGTGCCAGCAGTCCGGGACAGAGTACGAAAGAGCAGTACTTC
d_call: TRBD1
cdr3_length: 14
v_call: TRBV27
j_call: TRBJ2-7
clone_size: -

cdr3_aa: CASSQLKRASGANVLTF
cdr3_nt: TGTGCCAGCAGCCAACTCAAACGGGCCTCTGGGGCCAACGTCCTGACTTTC
d_call: -
cdr3_length: 17
v_call: TRBV14
j_call: TRBJ2-6
clone_size: -

cdr3_aa: CAISDPGADRPHEQYF
cdr3_nt: TGTGCCATCAGTGACCCCGGGGCGGACAGGCCCCACGAGCAGTACTTC
d_call: TRBD1
cdr3_length: 16
v_call: TRBV10-3
j_call: TRBJ2-7
clone_size: -

cdr3_aa: CSAGISGVQETQYF
cdr3_nt: TGCAGCGCCGGTATAAGCGGAGTCCAAGAGACCCAGTACTTC
d_call: -
cdr3_length: 14
v_call: TRBV29-1
j_call: TRBJ2-5
clone_size: -

cdr3_aa: CASSAGTSRVNGYTF
cdr3_nt: TGTGCCAGCAGCGCTGGGACCTCCAGAGTTAATGGCTACACCTTC
d_call: -
cdr3_length: 15
v_call: TRBV11-1
j_call: TRBJ1-2
clone_size: -